A selection of T cell receptor beta chains follows, all from one sample in a study of blood T cell repertoires in COVID-19. Here immunoSEQ multiplex PCR was the method, and the copy in TCRdb shows in-frame clones only, minus some. Of some 220,000 clones listed, about 85% were seen once; the top ten hold 18%. Sequenced sample: peripheral blood. These TCRs come from a woman older than 75 with active or convalescent COVID-19. Both conserved end residues are part of each CDR3. D genes are given only for firm matches. Some rows have no size entry. The others give once, few or many, or a class for an expanded clone.

D gene: TRBD1; V gene: TRBV9; clone size: -; J gene: TRBJ1-3; CDR3 protein: CASSVTTGKSGNTIYF; CDR3 DNA: TGTGCCAGCAGCGTAACGACAGGGAAGTCGGGAAACACCATATATTTT
D gene: -; V gene: TRBV19; clone size: once; J gene: TRBJ2-5; CDR3 protein: CASSIDQPGEETQYF; CDR3 DNA: TGTGCCAGTAGTATAGATCAGCCGGGGGAGGAGACCCAGTACTTC
D gene: -; V gene: TRBV6-5; clone size: -; J gene: TRBJ2-7; CDR3 protein: CASSSAGSGPPYEQYF; CDR3 DNA: TGTGCCAGCAGTTCCGCGGGGAGCGGTCCCCCTTACGAGCAGTACTTC
D gene: -; V gene: TRBV5-4; clone size: -; J gene: TRBJ2-7; CDR3 protein: CASSLEGASLEQYF; CDR3 DNA: TGTGCCAGCAGCTTGGAAGGGGCCTCCCTCGAGCAGTACTTC
D gene: -; V gene: TRBV12-3/TRBV12-4; clone size: -; J gene: TRBJ1-2; CDR3 protein: CASSLTGHGYTF; CDR3 DNA: TGTGCCAGCAGTTTAACAGGGCATGGCTACACCTTC
D gene: -; V gene: TRBV18; clone size: -; J gene: TRBJ2-5; CDR3 protein: CASSQSSQETQYF; CDR3 DNA: TGTGCCAGCTCCCAAAGTAGTCAAGAGACCCAGTACTTC
D gene: -; V gene: TRBV10-3; clone size: -; J gene: TRBJ2-1; CDR3 protein: CAISVVSNSYNEQFF; CDR3 DNA: TGTGCCATCAGTGTAGTTTCGAACTCCTACAATGAGCAGTTCTTC
D gene: -; V gene: TRBV7-6; clone size: -; J gene: TRBJ1-6; CDR3 protein: CASSLRGGNSPLHF; CDR3 DNA: TGTGCCAGCAGCTTAAGGGGAGGGAACTCACCCCTCCACTTT
D gene: TRBD2; V gene: TRBV9; clone size: once; J gene: TRBJ2-3; CDR3 protein: CASSPGLAGGWTDTQYF; CDR3 DNA: TGTGCCAGCAGCCCGGGACTAGCGGGGGGATGGACAGATACGCAGTATTTT
D gene: TRBD2; V gene: TRBV6-2/TRBV6-3; clone size: -; J gene: TRBJ2-5; CDR3 protein: CASSYPRLAGGGETQYF; CDR3 DNA: TGTGCCAGCAGTTACCCCCGACTAGCGGGGGGGGGAGAGACCCAGTACTTC
D gene: TRBD2; V gene: TRBV29-1; clone size: -; J gene: TRBJ2-1; CDR3 protein: CSVEELAGVDNEQFF; CDR3 DNA: TGCAGCGTTGAAGAACTAGCGGGAGTCGACAATGAGCAGTTCTTC
D gene: TRBD2; V gene: TRBV7-8; clone size: -; J gene: TRBJ2-5; CDR3 protein: CASNSRGGGETQYF; CDR3 DNA: TGTGCCAGCAACTCTCGCGGGGGGGGAGAGACCCAGTACTTC
D gene: TRBD1; V gene: TRBV7-2; clone size: -; J gene: TRBJ1-4; CDR3 protein: CASSYRGTGGEKLFF; CDR3 DNA: TGTGCCAGCAGCTATCGGGGGACAGGGGGCGAAAAACTGTTTTTT
D gene: TRBD1; V gene: TRBV6-1; clone size: once; J gene: TRBJ2-2; CDR3 protein: CASSERQGNTGELFF; CDR3 DNA: TGTGCCAGCAGTGAACGACAGGGGAACACCGGGGAGCTGTTTTTT
D gene: TRBD2; V gene: TRBV29-1; clone size: -; J gene: TRBJ2-1; CDR3 protein: CSVEAPFITSDNEQFF; CDR3 DNA: TGCAGCGTTGAAGCCCCATTTATCACTAGCGATAATGAGCAGTTCTTC
D gene: TRBD1; V gene: TRBV5-1; clone size: -; J gene: TRBJ1-6; CDR3 protein: CASSGTGTGVTNSPLHF; CDR3 DNA: TGCGCCAGCAGCGGGACCGGGACAGGGGTCACTAATTCACCCCTCCACTTT
D gene: TRBD2; V gene: TRBV6-1; clone size: -; J gene: TRBJ2-1; CDR3 protein: CASSEGGLAGVIDEQFF; CDR3 DNA: TGTGCCAGCAGTGAAGGGGGACTAGCGGGGGTTATCGATGAGCAGTTCTTC
D gene: TRBD1; V gene: TRBV16; clone size: -; J gene: TRBJ2-7; CDR3 protein: CASSQSIGQGARYEQYF; CDR3 DNA: TGTGCCAGCAGCCAATCGATTGGCCAGGGGGCTCGGTACGAGCAGTACTTC
D gene: -; V gene: TRBV12-3/TRBV12-4; clone size: -; J gene: TRBJ2-7; CDR3 protein: CASSFYSGEQYF; CDR3 DNA: TGTGCCAGCAGTTTTTACAGCGGCGAGCAGTACTTC
D gene: TRBD2; V gene: TRBV23-1; clone size: -; J gene: TRBJ2-7; CDR3 protein: CASSLQLLAGRHEQYF; CDR3 DNA: TGCGCCAGCAGTCTACAGCTGCTAGCGGGGAGACACGAGCAGTACTTC
D gene: -; V gene: TRBV30; clone size: -; J gene: TRBJ1-2; CDR3 protein: CAWTQSRVGYGYTF; CDR3 DNA: TGTGCCTGGACGCAAAGCAGGGTGGGCTATGGCTACACCTTC
D gene: TRBD2; V gene: TRBV7-8; clone size: -; J gene: TRBJ2-5; CDR3 protein: CASSQSTRGGQETQYF; CDR3 DNA: TGTGCCAGCAGCCAATCTACCCGGGGGGGCCAAGAGACCCAGTACTTC
D gene: -; V gene: TRBV27; clone size: -; J gene: TRBJ1-1; CDR3 protein: CASSFRGMNTEAFF; CDR3 DNA: TGTGCCAGCAGTTTTAGGGGCATGAACACTGAAGCTTTCTTT
D gene: TRBD1; V gene: TRBV5-6; clone size: -; J gene: TRBJ2-7; CDR3 protein: CASSLGVTGTYEQYF; CDR3 DNA: TGTGCCAGCAGCTTGGGGGTGACAGGGACCTACGAGCAGTACTTC
D gene: TRBD1; V gene: TRBV10-3; clone size: -; J gene: TRBJ1-4; CDR3 protein: CAISDSTGNEKLFF; CDR3 DNA: TGTGCCATCAGTGACTCGACAGGGAATGAAAAACTGTTTTTT
D gene: TRBD2; V gene: TRBV18; clone size: -; J gene: TRBJ2-1; CDR3 protein: CASSPPRGGLDEQFF; CDR3 DNA: TGTGCCAGCTCACCACCCCGGGGGGGCCTTGATGAGCAGTTCTTC
D gene: TRBD2; V gene: TRBV9; clone size: -; J gene: TRBJ2-3; CDR3 protein: CASSLSLAGGGDTQYF; CDR3 DNA: TGTGCCAGCAGTCTGTCCCTAGCGGGGGGCGGAGATACGCAGTATTTT
D gene: -; V gene: TRBV11-2; clone size: -; J gene: TRBJ2-7; CDR3 protein: CASSPQGHEQYF; CDR3 DNA: TGTGCCAGCAGCCCACAGGGACACGAGCAGTACTTC
D gene: TRBD2; V gene: TRBV6-2/TRBV6-3; clone size: few; J gene: TRBJ2-2; CDR3 protein: CASSYGVGAPAGTGELFF; CDR3 DNA: TGTGCCAGCAGTTACGGGGTGGGAGCCCCAGCGGGGACCGGGGAGCTGTTTTTT
D gene: TRBD1; V gene: TRBV7-9; clone size: -; J gene: TRBJ1-1; CDR3 protein: CASSNTGVDTEAFF; CDR3 DNA: TGTGCCAGCAGTAACACAGGGGTCGACACTGAAGCTTTCTTT
D gene: TRBD1; V gene: TRBV5-1; clone size: -; J gene: TRBJ1-2; CDR3 protein: CASSSLPGQGGYGYTF; CDR3 DNA: TGCGCCAGCAGCTCGCTACCGGGACAGGGAGGGTATGGCTACACCTTC
D gene: -; V gene: TRBV5-4; clone size: -; J gene: TRBJ2-1; CDR3 protein: CASSLYLGEQFF; CDR3 DNA: TGTGCCAGCAGCTTGTATCTAGGTGAGCAGTTCTTC
D gene: TRBD1; V gene: TRBV6-5; clone size: -; J gene: TRBJ2-5; CDR3 protein: CASSQRQGLQETQYF; CDR3 DNA: TGTGCCAGCAGTCAGAGACAGGGTCTTCAGGAGACCCAGTACTTC
D gene: -; V gene: TRBV28; clone size: -; J gene: TRBJ1-3; CDR3 protein: CASSLGGSSGNTIYF; CDR3 DNA: TGTGCCAGCAGTCTGGGTGGGAGCTCTGGAAACACCATATATTTT
D gene: -; V gene: TRBV27; clone size: few; J gene: TRBJ1-5; CDR3 protein: CASSLIRAGNQPQHF; CDR3 DNA: TGTGCCAGCAGTTTGATCAGGGCGGGCAATCAGCCCCAGCATTTT
D gene: TRBD1; V gene: TRBV2; clone size: -; J gene: TRBJ1-5; CDR3 protein: CASSGQGAEQPQHF; CDR3 DNA: TGTGCCAGCAGTGGTCAGGGGGCTGAGCAGCCCCAGCATTTT
D gene: -; V gene: TRBV30; clone size: -; J gene: TRBJ2-4; CDR3 protein: CAWSVQGGNIQYF; CDR3 DNA: TGTGCCTGGAGTGTACAGGGAGGGAACATTCAGTACTTC
D gene: -; V gene: TRBV18; clone size: -; J gene: TRBJ1-6; CDR3 protein: CASSPRQGTGIDSPLHF; CDR3 DNA: TGTGCCAGCTCACCACGCCAAGGAACGGGGATCGATTCACCCCTCCACTTT
D gene: TRBD2; V gene: TRBV6-6; clone size: -; J gene: TRBJ2-7; CDR3 protein: CASSKGYGTTYEQYF; CDR3 DNA: TGTGCCAGCAGCAAAGGCTACGGGACTACCTACGAGCAGTACTTC
D gene: -; V gene: TRBV9; clone size: -; J gene: TRBJ2-1; CDR3 protein: CASRAGERVGEQFF; CDR3 DNA: TGTGCCAGCAGGGCCGGGGAGAGGGTGGGTGAGCAGTTCTTC
D gene: TRBD2; V gene: TRBV7-2; clone size: -; J gene: TRBJ2-3; CDR3 protein: CASSFKRGGFFTDTQYF; CDR3 DNA: TGTGCCAGCAGCTTCAAGCGGGGGGGCTTTTTCACAGATACGCAGTATTTT
D gene: -; V gene: TRBV10-3; clone size: few; J gene: TRBJ2-6; CDR3 protein: CATKATSGANVLTF; CDR3 DNA: TGTGCCACCAAAGCTACCTCTGGGGCCAACGTCCTGACTTTC
D gene: -; V gene: TRBV6-1; clone size: -; J gene: TRBJ1-2; CDR3 protein: CASSESWENYGYTF; CDR3 DNA: TGTGCCAGCAGTGAATCCTGGGAGAACTATGGCTACACCTTC
D gene: TRBD2; V gene: TRBV27; clone size: -; J gene: TRBJ2-7; CDR3 protein: CASSPSGRLSYEQYF; CDR3 DNA: TGTGCCAGCAGTCCAAGCGGGAGACTTTCCTACGAGCAGTACTTC
D gene: TRBD1; V gene: TRBV27; clone size: -; J gene: TRBJ2-3; CDR3 protein: CASRKLDRGFFSVPDTQYF; CDR3 DNA: TGTGCCAGCAGGAAATTAGACAGGGGGTTTTTTTCCGTTCCAGATACGCAGTATTTT
D gene: TRBD1; V gene: TRBV5-1; clone size: -; J gene: TRBJ2-3; CDR3 protein: CASSFRQGPGNTQYF; CDR3 DNA: TGCGCCAGCAGCTTCCGACAGGGGCCGGGAAATACGCAGTATTTT